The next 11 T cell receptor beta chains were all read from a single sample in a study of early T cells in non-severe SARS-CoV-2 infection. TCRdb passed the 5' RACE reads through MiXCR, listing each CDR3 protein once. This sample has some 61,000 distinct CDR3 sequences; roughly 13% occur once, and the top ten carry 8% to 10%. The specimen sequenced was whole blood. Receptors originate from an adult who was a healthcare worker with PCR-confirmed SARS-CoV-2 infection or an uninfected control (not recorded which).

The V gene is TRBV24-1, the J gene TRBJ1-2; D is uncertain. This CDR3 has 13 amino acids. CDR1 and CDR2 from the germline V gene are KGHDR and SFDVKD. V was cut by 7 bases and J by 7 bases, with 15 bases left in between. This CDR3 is CATRSEANAGYTF. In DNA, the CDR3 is TGTGCCACCAGATCTGAGGCTAACGCTGGCTACACCTTC.

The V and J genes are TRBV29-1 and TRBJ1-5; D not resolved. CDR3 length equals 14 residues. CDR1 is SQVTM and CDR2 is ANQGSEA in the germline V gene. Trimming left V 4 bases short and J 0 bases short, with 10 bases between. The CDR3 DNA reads TGCAGCGTTGTGTGGGGAAGTAGCAATCAGCCCCAGCATTTT. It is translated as CSVVWGSSNQPQHF.

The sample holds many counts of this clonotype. CDR3 nucleotides: TGTGCCAGCTCACCACCTGGTTACTCTGGAAACACCATATATTTT. Translating gives CASSPPGYSGNTIYF. The genes are TRBV18 and TRBJ1-3; no reliable D call. The CDR3 spans 15 residues. From germline, CDR1 is KGHSH and CDR2 LQKENI. Trimming took off 0 bases at V and 0 bases at J, with 6 bases between the two ends.

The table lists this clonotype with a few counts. The CDR3 sequence is CSVAPGTGKNTEAFF. The CDR3 DNA follows: TGCAGCGTTGCCCCCGGGACAGGGAAGAACACTGAAGCTTTCTTT. The chain recombines TRBV29-1 with TRBJ1-1; 9 nucleotides line up with TRBD1. The V gene's germline CDR1 is SQVTM and CDR2 ANQGSEA. The CDR3 spans 15 residues. The V gene end was trimmed by 4 bases and the J gene end by 1 base; junction bases not matched to a gene: 7.

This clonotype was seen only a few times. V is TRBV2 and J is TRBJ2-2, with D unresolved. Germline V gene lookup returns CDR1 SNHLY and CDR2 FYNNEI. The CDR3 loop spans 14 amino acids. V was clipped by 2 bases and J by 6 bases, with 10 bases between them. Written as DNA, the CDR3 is TGTGCCAGCAGTGAACTCAGAAACGCCGGGGAGCTGTTTTTT. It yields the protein CASSELRNAGELFF.

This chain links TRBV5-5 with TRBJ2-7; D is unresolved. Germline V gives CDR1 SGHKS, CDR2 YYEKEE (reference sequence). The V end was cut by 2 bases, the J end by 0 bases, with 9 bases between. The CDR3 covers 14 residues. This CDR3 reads CASSFVQFSYEQYF. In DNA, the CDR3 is TGTGCCAGCAGCTTCGTCCAGTTCTCCTACGAGCAGTACTTC.

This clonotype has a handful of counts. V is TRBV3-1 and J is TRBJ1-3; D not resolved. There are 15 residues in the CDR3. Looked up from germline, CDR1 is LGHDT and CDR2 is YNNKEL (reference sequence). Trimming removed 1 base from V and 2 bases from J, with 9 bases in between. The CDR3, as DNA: TGTGCCAGCAGCCAAGTCTTAGAACCTGGAAACACCATATATTTT. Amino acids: CASSQVLEPGNTIYF.

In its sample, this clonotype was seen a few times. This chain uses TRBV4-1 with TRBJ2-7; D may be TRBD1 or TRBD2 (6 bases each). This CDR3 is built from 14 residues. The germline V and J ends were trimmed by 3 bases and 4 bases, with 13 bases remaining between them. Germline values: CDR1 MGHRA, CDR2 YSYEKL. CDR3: CASSQTVGGYEQYF. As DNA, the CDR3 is TGCGCCAGCAGCCAGACTGTAGGGGGGTACGAGCAGTACTTC.

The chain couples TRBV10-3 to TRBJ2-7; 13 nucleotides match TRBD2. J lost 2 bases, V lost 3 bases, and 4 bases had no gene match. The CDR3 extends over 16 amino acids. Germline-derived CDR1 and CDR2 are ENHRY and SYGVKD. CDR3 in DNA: TGTGCCATCAGTGACCCAACTAGCGGGAGGGCCTACGAGCAGTACTTC. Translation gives CAISDPTSGRAYEQYF.

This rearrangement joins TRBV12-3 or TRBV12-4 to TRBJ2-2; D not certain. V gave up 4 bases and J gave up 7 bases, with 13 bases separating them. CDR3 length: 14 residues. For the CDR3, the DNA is TGTGCCAGCAGTTCCCCCCCTGAGGTCGGGGAGCTGTTTTTT. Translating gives CASSSPPEVGELFF.

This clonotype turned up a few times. The CDR3 loop reads CASSTHGRDTEAFF. In DNA, the CDR3 is TGTGCCAGCAGCACCCACGGCAGGGACACTGAAGCTTTCTTT. J is TRBJ1-1 and V is TRBV11-1; D may be TRBD1 (5 bases). This CDR3 is 14 amino acids long. Germline V gene sequence: CDR1 SGHAT, CDR2 FQDESV (reference sequence). The V end was cut by 5 bases, the J end by 3 bases, with 13 bases between.